The present T cell receptor (beta chain) was sequenced within a study of T cell changes during pregnancy in multiple sclerosis. The table came from immunoSEQ multiplex PCR; TCRdb's copy has only in-frame clones and leaves some out. The sample has about 60,000 clones; 92% are singletons. This clone was seen a few times. Germline loops: CDR1 LGHNT, CDR2 FRNRAP. The trim removed 0 bases at V and 5 bases at J, leaving 6 bases unmatched. The CDR3 runs 16 residues. V and J are TRBV12-5 and TRBJ1-4, with 7 bases identical to TRBD1. The TCR originated in a female donor with multiple sclerosis, enrolled in a pregnancy study. The starting material was peripheral blood, obtained in the first trimester of pregnancy. The CDR3 region is CASGLVIGQDNEKLFF. The CDR3 DNA reads as TGTGCTAGTGGTTTGGTCATAGGACAGGACAATGAAAAACTGTTTTTT.